Listed below are T cell receptor beta chains from one sample, sequenced in a study of blood T cell repertoires in COVID-19. The protocol was immunoSEQ multiplex PCR, while the TCRdb copy is restricted to in-frame clones and leaves out a portion. The sample lists approximately 150,000 clones; 85% to 90% were seen once. Sequencing used peripheral blood. Receptor source: a woman between 70 and 85 years old with acute or convalescent COVID-19. CDR3s include the opening cysteine and the closing phenylalanine or tryptophan. D genes are given only for firm matches. Size is stated for part of the rows, as once, few or many counts, or as a class when the clone is expanded.

j_call,v_call,d_call,clone_size,cdr3_aa,cdr3_nt
TRBJ2-2,TRBV3-1/TRBV3-2,-,-,CASSQGMGGFTGELFF,TGTGCCAGCAGCCAAGGCATGGGGGGATTTACCGGGGAGCTGTTTTTT
TRBJ2-2,TRBV19,-,-,CASSSQVSYSVTGELFF,TGTGCCAGTAGTTCACAGGTATCCTACTCGGTCACCGGGGAGCTGTTTTTT
TRBJ2-7,TRBV3-1/TRBV3-2,-,-,CASSQSATAYEQYF,TGTGCCAGCAGCCAAAGCGCTACGGCCTACGAGCAGTACTTC
TRBJ1-1,TRBV5-1,TRBD1,-,CASSLASKDRGTNTEAFF,TGCGCCAGCAGCTTGGCCTCTAAGGACAGGGGGACCAACACTGAAGCTTTCTTT
TRBJ2-7,TRBV21-1,-,-,CASSNLNSNSYEQYF,TGTGCCAGCAGCAATCTCAACAGCAACTCCTACGAGCAGTACTTC
TRBJ2-1,TRBV4-1,TRBD1,-,CASSQSHRDRAYNEQFF,TGCGCCAGCAGCCAGTCCCATCGGGACAGAGCCTACAATGAGCAGTTCTTC
TRBJ2-4,TRBV18,-,-,CASSPRIAGSLYIQYF,TGTGCCAGCTCACCACGTATCGCAGGATCCCTTTACATTCAGTACTTC
TRBJ1-4,TRBV9,TRBD1,-,CASSVDGTGEGREKLFF,TGTGCCAGCAGCGTAGATGGGACAGGGGAAGGGCGAGAAAAACTGTTTTTT
TRBJ2-7,TRBV15,TRBD2,-,CATSRDQSRGRAVHEQYF,TGTGCCACCAGCAGAGATCAGTCCCGCGGGAGGGCCGTCCACGAGCAGTACTTC
TRBJ1-1,TRBV3-1/TRBV3-2,-,-,CASSPSAPGSSEAFF,TGTGCCAGCAGTCCTTCCGCGCCGGGGTCGAGTGAAGCTTTCTTT
TRBJ1-1,TRBV9,-,-,CASSVRGNTEAFF,TGTGCCAGCAGCGTCCGGGGGAACACTGAAGCTTTCTTT
TRBJ1-5,TRBV20-1,-,-,CSASAGTGNQPQHF,TGCAGTGCTAGTGCCGGTACAGGGAATCAGCCCCAGCATTTT
TRBJ2-3,TRBV7-3,TRBD2,-,CASSGGRGDTQYF,TGTGCCAGCTCGGGCGGGAGGGGAGATACGCAGTATTTT
TRBJ2-2,TRBV6-6,-,-,CASSLGPGELFF,TGTGCCAGCAGTCTTGGCCCCGGGGAGCTGTTTTTT
TRBJ1-6,TRBV5-1,TRBD1,-,CASRIGTGEDSPLHF,TGCGCCAGCAGGATCGGGACAGGTGAAGATTCACCCCTCCACTTT
TRBJ2-7,TRBV5-1,TRBD1,once,CASSWGQGMFEQYF,TGCGCCAGCAGCTGGGGACAGGGCATGTTCGAGCAGTACTTC
TRBJ1-1,TRBV19,-,few,CASSFPRVTEAFF,TGTGCCAGTAGTTTCCCGAGGGTCACTGAAGCTTTCTTT
TRBJ2-1,TRBV7-9,TRBD1,-,CASSTPGQDYNEQFF,TGTGCCAGCAGCACTCCGGGACAGGACTACAATGAGCAGTTCTTC
TRBJ2-1,TRBV24-1,-,-,CATSDLSPGLAEQFF,TGTGCCACCAGTGATTTGTCCCCCGGCCTAGCGGAGCAGTTCTTC
TRBJ2-5,TRBV6-5,TRBD1,-,CASSLDRDQETQYF,TGTGCCAGCAGTTTGGACAGGGATCAAGAGACCCAGTACTTC
TRBJ2-5,TRBV19,TRBD1,-,CASSWTGQETQYF,TGTGCCAGTAGTTGGACAGGTCAAGAGACCCAGTACTTC
TRBJ2-3,TRBV19,-,few,CASSTVTGPSTDTQYF,TGTGCCAGTAGTACGGTGACAGGCCCTAGCACAGATACGCAGTATTTT
TRBJ2-1,TRBV4-2,TRBD2,-,CASSQGTSGTNNEQFF,TGTGCCAGCAGCCAAGGGACTAGCGGAACCAACAATGAGCAGTTCTTC
TRBJ1-1,TRBV29-1,TRBD1,-,CSVDRQGLTEAFF,TGCAGCGTTGACCGACAGGGGCTTACTGAAGCTTTCTTT
TRBJ1-5,TRBV16,-,-,CASSQTGNQPQHF,TGTGCCAGCAGCCAAACAGGGAATCAGCCCCAGCATTTT
TRBJ2-4,TRBV2,-,-,CASSGNRQNIQYF,TGTGCCAGCAGTGGGAACAGACAAAACATTCAGTACTTC
TRBJ2-3,TRBV5-6,TRBD2,-,CASSLVIVIAGGPGTQYF,TGTGCCAGCAGCTTGGTAATCGTGATAGCGGGGGGGCCGGGTACGCAGTATTTT
TRBJ1-5,TRBV28,-,-,CASNRSGPQHF,TGTGCCAGTAACCGGAGTGGGCCCCAGCATTTT
TRBJ2-1,TRBV27,-,-,CASSPRGTRSYNEQFF,TGTGCCAGCAGCCCTAGGGGGACGCGGAGTTACAATGAGCAGTTCTTC
TRBJ1-2,TRBV6-5,-,-,CASSYVSPKANYGYTF,TGTGCCAGCAGTTACGTAAGCCCAAAAGCTAACTATGGCTACACCTTC
TRBJ2-1,TRBV7-2,TRBD1,-,CASSLNGQGVSNEQFF,TGTGCCAGCAGCTTAAATGGACAGGGGGTTTCTAATGAGCAGTTCTTC
TRBJ2-2,TRBV24-1,TRBD1,-,CATQGGRANTGELFF,TGTGCCACCCAAGGGGGCCGCGCGAACACCGGGGAGCTGTTTTTT
TRBJ2-7,TRBV5-1,-,-,CASSLGTEHYEQYF,TGCGCCAGCAGCTTGGGGACAGAGCACTACGAGCAGTACTTC
TRBJ2-1,TRBV4-1,TRBD1,-,CASSQDRTGGNEQFF,TGCGCCAGCAGCCAAGACAGGACAGGGGGCAATGAGCAGTTCTTC
TRBJ2-1,TRBV5-4,TRBD1,-,CASSSHTRTGEAEQFF,TGTGCCAGCAGCTCCCATACGCGGACAGGGGAAGCTGAGCAGTTCTTC
TRBJ2-1,TRBV20-1,TRBD2,-,CSASGAPGTSGYNEQFF,TGCAGTGCTAGTGGTGCCCCCGGGACTAGCGGTTACAATGAGCAGTTCTTC
TRBJ1-6,TRBV6-5,-,-,CASSFLQGRSPLHF,TGTGCCAGCAGTTTCCTTCAGGGCCGGTCACCCCTCCACTTT
TRBJ1-4,TRBV6-5,-,-,CASSYSYSNEKLFF,TGTGCCAGCAGTTACTCGTACAGTAATGAAAAACTGTTTTTT
TRBJ2-7,TRBV6-5,TRBD1,-,CASSYQSGTGGREQYF,TGTGCCAGCAGTTACCAGTCCGGGACAGGGGGCAGAGAGCAGTACTTC
TRBJ2-1,TRBV6-5,TRBD2,-,CASSYSGGAYNEQFF,TGTGCCAGCAGTTATAGCGGGGGAGCCTACAATGAGCAGTTCTTC
TRBJ2-2,TRBV28,-,-,CASVVGGTNTGELFF,TGTGCCAGCGTGGTTGGGGGGACTAACACCGGGGAGCTGTTTTTT
TRBJ2-1,TRBV19,-,-,CASRVGGAIYNEQFF,TGTGCCAGCCGGGTGGGGGGGGCAATATACAATGAGCAGTTCTTC
TRBJ1-2,TRBV6-2/TRBV6-3,-,-,CASSSDRDYGYTF,TGTGCCAGCAGTTCGGACAGAGACTATGGCTACACCTTC
TRBJ2-2,TRBV6-2/TRBV6-3,-,-,CASSYASGGVAELFTGELFF,TGTGCCAGCAGTTACGCGTCAGGGGGAGTAGCGGAACTATTCACCGGGGAGCTGTTTTTT